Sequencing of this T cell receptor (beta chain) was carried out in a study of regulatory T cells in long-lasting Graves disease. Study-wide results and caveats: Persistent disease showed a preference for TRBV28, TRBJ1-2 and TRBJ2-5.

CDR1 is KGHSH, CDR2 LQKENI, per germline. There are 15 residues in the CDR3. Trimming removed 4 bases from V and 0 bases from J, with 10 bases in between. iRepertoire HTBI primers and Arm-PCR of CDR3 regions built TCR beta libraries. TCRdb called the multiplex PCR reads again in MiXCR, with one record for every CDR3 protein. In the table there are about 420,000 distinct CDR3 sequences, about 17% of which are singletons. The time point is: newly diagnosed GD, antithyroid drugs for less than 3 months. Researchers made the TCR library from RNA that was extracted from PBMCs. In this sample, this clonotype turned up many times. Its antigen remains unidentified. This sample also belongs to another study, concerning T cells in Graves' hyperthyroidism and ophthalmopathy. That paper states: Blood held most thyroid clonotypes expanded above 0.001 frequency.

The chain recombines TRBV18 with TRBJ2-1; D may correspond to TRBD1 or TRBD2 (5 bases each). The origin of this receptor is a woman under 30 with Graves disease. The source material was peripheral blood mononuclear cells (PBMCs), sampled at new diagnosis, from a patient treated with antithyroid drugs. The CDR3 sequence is CASSQTGTSYNEQFF. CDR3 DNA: TGTGCCAGCTCACAAACCGGGACCTCCTACAATGAGCAGTTCTTC.